A single sample gave rise to the 27 T cell receptor beta chains below, sequenced in a study of cytomegalovirus exposure and HLA in healthy donors. The PCR was carried out with 60 Vbeta primers and 13 Jbeta primers. Produced via immunoSEQ multiplex PCR; TCRdb's table is partial and in-frame only. The profile shows over 90,000 clones, around 78% of them singletons. Specimen: PBMCs. Receptor source: a man aged 35 to 55 in good health and CMV-seronegative.

This clone was seen only once. The J gene is TRBJ2-1, the V gene TRBV2, with TRBD2 matching 10 bases. V shed 5 bases, J shed 6 bases, and the junction held 13 bases outside the gene matches. The CDR3 runs 17 residues. Germline V gene sequence: CDR1 SNHLY, CDR2 FYNNEI. As DNA, the CDR3 is TGTGCCAGCAGTTCTCTAGCGGGGGCCACGACGGTCAATGAGCAGTTCTTC. It is translated as CASSSLAGATTVNEQFF.

The J gene is TRBJ1-6, the V gene TRBV7-9; tentatively, D is TRBD1 (6 bases). Germline CDR1 reads SEHNR; CDR2 reads FQNEAQ (reference sequence). This CDR3 spans 13 amino acids. V was pared by 5 bases and J by 7 bases, with 9 bases between. The CDR3 loop reads CASSPTGNSPLHF. CDR3 DNA sequence: TGTGCCAGCAGCCCGACAGGAAATTCACCCCTCCACTTT.

The V gene is TRBV5-1, the J gene TRBJ2-5; TRBD1 is a possible D gene (5 bases). There are 14 residues in the CDR3. CDR1 and CDR2 from the germline V gene are SGHRS and YFSETQ. The V gene lost 4 bases and the J gene lost 5 bases, with 15 bases spanning the gap. CDR3: CASSRGLSVETQYF. The CDR3 coding sequence is TGCGCCAGCAGCAGGGGTCTATCCGTTGAGACCCAGTACTTC.

This chain connects TRBV2 to TRBJ2-5; 9 bases are shared with TRBD1. The J segment lost 5 bases and the V segment lost 5 bases, leaving 3 bases of the junction unmatched. The CDR3 runs 13 residues. CDR1 is SNHLY, CDR2 FYNNEI, per germline. The chain's CDR3 is CASSYRGLETQYF. The CDR3 DNA reads as TGTGCCAGCAGTTACAGGGGGCTCGAGACCCAGTACTTC.

This chain uses TRBV7-2 with TRBJ2-7, with 14 positions matching TRBD2. Looked up from germline, CDR1 is SGHTA and CDR2 is FQGNSA. V trimming: 5 bases; J trimming: 3 bases; junction bases outside the gene matches: 3. The CDR3 is 15 residues long. The CDR3 DNA follows: TGTGCCAGCAGCCAGGGGACTAGCGGGAGCTACGAGCAGTACTTC. It encodes CASSQGTSGSYEQYF.

The gene calls are TRBV11-3 and TRBJ2-5; TRBD2 agrees at 15 bases. V trimming: 1 base; J trimming: 4 bases; junction bases outside the gene matches: 1. The CDR3 runs to 16 residues. Germline V gene lookup returns CDR1 SGHNT and CDR2 YENEEA. The CDR3: CASSLGGLAGGETQYF. The DNA of the CDR3 is TGTGCCAGCAGCTTAGGGGGACTAGCGGGAGGAGAGACCCAGTACTTC.

V gene TRBV5-1 combines with J gene TRBJ2-5; possibly TRBD2 for D (5 bases). The J call may be incorrect, as the DNA end agrees better with TRBJ2-7. Germline CDR1 and CDR2: SGHRS and YFSETQ. CDR3 length equals 15 residues. The CDR3 region is CASSLAVGEPYEQYF. CDR3 sequence (DNA): TGCGCCAGCAGCTTGGCCGTTGGGGAGCCCTACGAGCAGTACTTC.

This chain joins TRBV19 and TRBJ2-6; 7 bases are shared with TRBD2. V lost 8 bases and J lost 1; bases outside the gene matches: 5. The CDR3 contains 15 residues. CDR1 and CDR2 (germline): LNHDA, SQIVND (reference sequence). The CDR3 region has the DNA TGTGCCAGTGGGGGGGTGGGGTCTGGGGCCAACGTCCTGACTTTC. It translates to CASGGVGSGANVLTF.

The CDR3 region is CASSLGGTDTQYF. The CDR3 coding sequence is TGTGCCAGCAGCTTAGGAGGAACAGATACGCAGTATTTT. This rearrangement joins TRBV7-9 to TRBJ2-3; unclear D gene. Germline assignment: CDR1 SEHNR and CDR2 FQNEAQ (reference sequence). The CDR3 length is 13 residues. Trimming shortened V by 1 base and J by 3 bases, and 5 bases separated the two germline ends.

The chain is built from TRBV7-6 and TRBJ1-5, with D perhaps TRBD1 (5 bases). The CDR3 loop spans 16 amino acids. Germline values: CDR1 SGHVS, CDR2 FNYEAQ. With 1 base removed from V and 2 bases from J, the gap between germline ends came to 12 bases. The CDR3 region has the DNA TGTGCCAGCAGCTTAGGGGCAGGCAGGGGCAATCAGCCCCAGCATTTT. Its protein product is CASSLGAGRGNQPQHF.

V gene TRBV7-9 combines with J gene TRBJ1-2; D is undetermined. The CDR3 has 12 residues. The germline gives CDR1 SEHNR, CDR2 FQNEAQ (reference sequence). The V gene lost 2 bases and the J gene lost 7 bases, with 8 bases spanning the gap. Here the CDR3 reads CASSLMGAGYTF. CDR3 DNA sequence: TGTGCCAGCAGCTTAATGGGAGCTGGCTACACCTTC.

This clone has a single count. V and J are TRBV4-1 and TRBJ2-3; 9 positions match TRBD2. CDR1 and CDR2 (germline): MGHRA, YSYEKL. The CDR3 runs to 18 residues. The junction had 13 bases not matched to a gene; V was cut back by 1 base and J by 5 bases. The CDR3 DNA reads TGCGCCAGCAGCCAAGTATTGATAGCGGGGGTTGGTGGAGATACGCAGTATTTT. Translated: CASSQVLIAGVGGDTQYF.

This clone was detected only a few times. The chain has TRBV12-5 and TRBJ1-5; a weak D match, TRBD1 (6 bases). In germline, CDR1 is LGHNT, CDR2 FRNRAP. The V end lost 0 bases, the J end lost 3 bases, and 12 bases lay between the germline ends. The CDR3 has 16 residues. CDR3 loop: CASGLVLGQPNQPQHF. As DNA, the CDR3 is TGTGCTAGTGGTTTGGTACTTGGACAGCCCAATCAGCCCCAGCATTTT.

The rearrangement joins TRBV7-8 to TRBJ1-3; 8 positions agree with TRBD1. Germline V gene data show CDR1 as SGHVS and CDR2 as FQNEAQ. The V segment lost 6 bases and the J segment 3 bases; nucleotides outside the gene matches: 7. The CDR3 contains 15 residues. In nucleotides, the CDR3 is TGTGCCAGCAGTGACAGGGGTTCTGTTGGAAACACCATATATTTT. Translation: CASSDRGSVGNTIYF.

The chain recombines TRBV4-3 with TRBJ2-7; 8 bases align to TRBD2. After removal of 2 bases from V and 2 bases from J, the junction contained 2 bases not matched to a gene. The CDR3 has 14 residues. Germline loops: CDR1 LGHNA, CDR2 YSLEER. In nucleotides, the CDR3 is TGCGCCAGCAGCCAAATAGCGGGACCCTACGAGCAGTACTTC. Translated, it gives CASSQIAGPYEQYF.

In DNA, the CDR3 is TGTGCCAGCTCGGACAAACCAAATCAGCCCCAGCATTTT. Its protein product is CASSDKPNQPQHF. The J gene is TRBJ1-5, the V gene TRBV5-8, with D possibly TRBD1 on 5 matching bases. Trimming cost V 7 bases and J 4 bases, with 12 bases left between them. The CDR3 extends over 13 amino acids. Germline V lookup: CDR1 SGHTS, CDR2 YDEGEE.

This chain uses TRBV6-1 with TRBJ1-5; TRBD1 aligns across 8 bases. V lost 8 bases, J lost 0 bases, and 12 bases stayed unmatched. Germline lookup yields CDR1 MNHNS and CDR2 SASEGT. The CDR3 totals 17 residues. The CDR3 protein is CASRGGRGLGSNQPQHF. CDR3 DNA: TGTGCCAGCCGTGGGGGCAGGGGGCTAGGTAGCAATCAGCCCCAGCATTTT.

The chain carries TRBV6-4 and TRBJ1-2; D not certain. In germline, CDR1 is MRHNA, CDR2 SNTAGT. With 2 bases removed from V and 7 bases from J, the gap between germline ends came to 5 bases. The CDR3 contains 11 residues. CDR3 sequence (DNA): TGTGCCAGCAGTGACGGCGGTGGCTACACCTTC. Its protein is CASSDGGGYTF.

CDR3 amino acids: CASSRGGAGQINEKLFF. CDR3 sequence (DNA): TGTGCCAGCAGCCGAGGTGGGGCCGGACAGATTAATGAAAAACTGTTTTTT. J is TRBJ1-4 and V is TRBV5-4; D is perhaps TRBD1 (6 bases). The CDR3 is 17 amino acids. Per germline, CDR1 SGHNT and CDR2 YYREEE (reference sequence). V dropped 4 bases and J dropped 4 bases, with 20 bases sitting between them.

The chain combines TRBV5-1 with TRBJ1-2; weak D call: TRBD1 (5 bases). The CDR3 runs 13 residues. The V end lost 1 base, the J end lost 7 bases, and 11 bases lay between the germline ends. CDR1 is SGHRS, CDR2 YFSETQ, per germline. The CDR3 reads CASSLNSQGGYTF. CDR3 coding DNA: TGCGCCAGCAGCTTGAACAGTCAGGGTGGCTACACCTTC. Drawing the rest from reference TRBV5-1 and TRBJ1-2, the complete variable domain is KAGVTQTPRYLIKTRGQQVTLSCSPISGHRSVSWYQQTPGQGLQFLFEYFSETQRNKGNFPGRFSGRQFSNSRSEMNVSTLELGDSALYLCASSLNSQGGYTFGSGTRLTVV.

This chain links TRBV9 with TRBJ2-5; the match to TRBD2 covers 9 bases. J gave up 4 bases and V 3 bases, and 7 bases lay outside the gene matches. Germline V gives CDR1 SGDLS, CDR2 YYNGEE. The CDR3 sequence is 15 residues long. The CDR3 sequence is CASSAQTSGIETQYF. CDR3 bases: TGTGCCAGCAGCGCCCAGACTAGCGGTATAGAGACCCAGTACTTC.

This chain connects TRBV6-4 to TRBJ2-5; D remains unclear. Deletions cut 0 bases from V and 4 bases from J, with 27 bases between. The CDR3 loop spans 20 amino acids. Germline CDR1 reads MRHNA; CDR2 reads SNTAGT. CDR3 in amino acids: CASSDSRFRPLAGVGETQYF. The CDR3 DNA is TGTGCCAGCAGTGACTCGAGATTTCGCCCCCTCGCAGGCGTCGGAGAGACCCAGTACTTC.

This chain joins TRBV12-5 and TRBJ1-4; tentatively, D is TRBD1 (5 bases). The CDR3 sequence is 17 residues long. Trimming cost V 3 bases and J 2 bases, with 16 bases left between them. CDR1 and CDR2 (germline): LGHNT, FRNRAP. CDR3 in DNA: TGTGCTAGTGGTTTTTCCCCGACCAGGGCCACTAATGAAAAACTGTTTTTT. Amino acids: CASGFSPTRATNEKLFF.

This clone turned up a few times. The V and J genes are TRBV28 and TRBJ1-1; 8 positions agree with TRBD1. The junction had 6 bases not matched to a gene; V was cut back by 3 bases and J by 3 bases. The germline V gene encodes CDR1 MDHEN and CDR2 SYDVKM. The CDR3 has 15 residues. The chain's CDR3 is CASSLGLTGDTEAFF. The DNA of the CDR3 is TGTGCCAGCAGTTTGGGCCTGACAGGGGACACTGAAGCTTTCTTT.

Points on this clone: The DNA is left out, because the CDR3 cannot be placed on it with certainty; the CDR3 is given as TCRdb lists it. The chain employs TRBV19 and TRBJ2-7; the table calls TRBD2, which could not be checked here. The CDR3 is 15 residues long, counting both termini. Germline V lookup: CDR1 LNHDA, CDR2 SQIVND (reference sequence). The CDR3 loop reads CASSMSVRGGYEQYF.

The chain uses TRBV5-8 and TRBJ2-6, with D uncertain. The germline V gene has CDR1 SGHTS and CDR2 YDEGEE. The germline V and J ends were trimmed by 4 bases and 0 bases, with 8 bases remaining between them. The CDR3 spans 15 residues. The CDR3 region is CASSVTASGANVLTF. As DNA, the CDR3 is TGTGCCAGCAGCGTAACAGCCTCTGGGGCCAACGTCCTGACTTTC.

A few counts support this clone. The rearrangement joins TRBV6-1 to TRBJ1-2; 9 bases map to TRBD1. Per germline, CDR1 MNHNS and CDR2 SASEGT. Trimming cost V 7 bases and J 8 bases; bases outside gene matches: 8. The CDR3 length is 13 residues. The CDR3 reads CASNPQGAEGYTF. The CDR3 coding sequence is TGTGCCAGCAACCCACAGGGGGCAGAGGGCTACACCTTC.